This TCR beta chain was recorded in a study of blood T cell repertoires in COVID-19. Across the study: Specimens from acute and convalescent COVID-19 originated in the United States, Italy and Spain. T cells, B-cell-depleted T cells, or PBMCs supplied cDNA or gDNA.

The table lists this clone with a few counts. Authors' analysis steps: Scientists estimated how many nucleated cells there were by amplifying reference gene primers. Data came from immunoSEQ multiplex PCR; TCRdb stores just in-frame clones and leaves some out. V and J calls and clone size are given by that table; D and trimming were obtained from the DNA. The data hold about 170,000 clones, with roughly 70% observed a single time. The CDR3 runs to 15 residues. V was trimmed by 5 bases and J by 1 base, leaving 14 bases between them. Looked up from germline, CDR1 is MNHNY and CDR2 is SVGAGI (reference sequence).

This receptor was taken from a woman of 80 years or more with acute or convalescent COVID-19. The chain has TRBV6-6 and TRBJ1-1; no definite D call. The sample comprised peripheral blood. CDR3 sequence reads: CASSPPRVGNTEAFF. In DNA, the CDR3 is TGTGCCAGCAGTCCGCCGCGGGTGGGGAACACTGAAGCTTTCTTT.